This TCR beta chain was sequenced for a study of vaccination effects on CD4 cells after COVID-19. Germline V lookup: CDR1 MNHEY, CDR2 SVGAGI. Trimming removed 4 bases from V and 8 bases from J; junction bases left unmatched: 9. The CDR3 spans 15 residues. Before sequencing, viral peptide pools were used by the ViraFEST assay to expand antigen-specific CD4+ T cells. Scientists isolated CD4+ T cells after a roughly nine-day culture period ended. Every participant took two doses of the BNT162b2 or mRNA-1273 vaccine. Researchers reported culturing 2 million or so PBMC in each well, adding 8 to 10 IU/ml IL-2 and 9 to 10 ug/ml peptides. Half-medium changes using IL-2 medium occurred on days 3 and 7. Notes on this clone: Its specificity is unknown.

TCRdb's copy holds only in-frame clones and misses some; the assay was immunoSEQ multiplex PCR. The top ten hold about 1.4% of the sample, which has about 33,000 clones, more than 75% seen once. The sequence derives from a human donor who received a COVID-19 vaccine. Some clones in this sample may be carry-over from other donors' samples. The rearrangement joins TRBV6-5 to TRBJ2-1; 9 bases line up with TRBD2. Specimen: CD4+ T cells from PBMCs cultured with HCoV-NL63 spike peptides, collected after COVID-19 vaccination. As DNA, the CDR3 is TGTGCCAGCAGTTCTCCCGGGACTAGCTCGGATGAGCAGTTCTTC. Protein sequence: CASSSPGTSSDEQFF.